The next 5 T cell receptor beta chains were all read from a single sample in a study of T cells in Graves' hyperthyroidism and ophthalmopathy. Amplification yielded TCR beta CDR3 regions, with RNA transcripts as the source. HTBI primers were employed in a first-round RT-PCR of the TCR CDR3. TCRdb reprocessed the multiplex PCR reads via MiXCR and lists one record per CDR3 protein. The sample yields under 650,000 distinct CDR3 sequences, 15% to 20% seen once. Material for sequencing was blood. The receptors originated from a woman in her twenties or thirties with Graves' hyperthyroidism.

This clonotype was recorded a few times. The rearrangement links TRBV10-3 to TRBJ1-1; weak D call: TRBD1 (6 bases). V was trimmed by 6 bases and J by 5 bases, leaving 16 bases between them. CDR3 length: 14 residues. Germline V CDR1 and CDR2: ENHRY, SYGVKD. The CDR3 DNA sequence: TGTGCCATCAGGGGTCAGGGAGGGGGGACTGAAGCTTTCTTT. Translating it yields CAIRGQGGGTEAFF.

In its sample, this clonotype was seen many times. The chain couples TRBV28 to TRBJ1-6; 10 bases map to TRBD1. V gave up 6 bases and J gave up 10 bases; unmatched junction bases: 6. The germline gives CDR1 MDHEN, CDR2 SYDVKM. The CDR3 totals 14 residues. CDR3 amino acids: CASSRGQGTSPLHF. CDR3 DNA: TGTGCCAGCAGCCGGGGACAGGGGACATCACCCCTCCACTTT.

This clonotype occurred many times. The chain couples TRBV18 to TRBJ1-5; the D is unclear. Germline V gene data show CDR1 as KGHSH and CDR2 as LQKENI. This CDR3 region has 13 residues. Trimming left V 2 bases short and J 3 bases short, with 5 bases between. The CDR3 sequence: CASSPGPNQPQHF. DNA of the CDR3: TGTGCCAGCTCACCAGGCCCCAATCAGCCCCAGCATTTT. The full variable domain, completed using reference TRBV18 and TRBJ1-5, is NAGVMQNPRHLVRRRGQEARLRCSPMKGHSHVYWYRQLPEEGLKFMVYLQKENIIDESGMPKERFSAEFPKEGPSILRIQQVVRGDSAAYFCASSPGPNQPQHFGDGTRLSIL.

The V gene is TRBV5-6, the J gene TRBJ1-5; 7 nucleotides match TRBD1. This CDR3 is built from 15 residues. Germline CDR1 SGHDT, CDR2 YYEEEE. V shed 0 bases and J 4 bases; nucleotides not matched to a gene: 4. The CDR3 nucleotides read TGTGCCAGCAGCTTGGAGGGACAGCCAAATCAGCCCCAGCATTTT. This sequence encodes CASSLEGQPNQPQHF.

This clonotype occurred many times. The chain joins TRBV20-1 to TRBJ2-1; 12 nucleotides match TRBD2. V lost 3 bases and J lost 2; bases outside the gene matches: 11. CDR1 is DFQATT, CDR2 SNEGSKA, per germline (reference sequence). CDR3 length: 18 amino acids. The CDR3 protein is CSASPPGTSGRTYNEQFF. DNA for the CDR3: TGCAGTGCTAGCCCTCCCGGGACTAGCGGGCGGACCTACAATGAGCAGTTCTTC.